The T cell receptor beta chain described here comes from a study of control samples from healthy donors and cancer patients. Profiling relied on immunoSEQ multiplex PCR, and the TCRdb table lists in-frame clones only, not all of them. The table has about 130,000 clones, around 93% seen once; the top ten hold about 1.7%. This clone was found once. Trimming cost V 3 bases and J 6 bases; bases outside gene matches: 8. The CDR3 sequence is 14 residues long. Germline CDR1 and CDR2: GTSNPN and SVGIG (reference sequence). Material for sequencing was PBMCs. The V call is TRBV30, the J call TRBJ2-7; 10 bases agree with TRBD2. The receptor was derived from a man aged 50-60 years with head and neck cancer. The CDR3 spells CAWRRSGGAVEQYF. The CDR3 nucleotides are TGTGCCTGGAGAAGAAGCGGGGGGGCCGTCGAGCAGTACTTC.